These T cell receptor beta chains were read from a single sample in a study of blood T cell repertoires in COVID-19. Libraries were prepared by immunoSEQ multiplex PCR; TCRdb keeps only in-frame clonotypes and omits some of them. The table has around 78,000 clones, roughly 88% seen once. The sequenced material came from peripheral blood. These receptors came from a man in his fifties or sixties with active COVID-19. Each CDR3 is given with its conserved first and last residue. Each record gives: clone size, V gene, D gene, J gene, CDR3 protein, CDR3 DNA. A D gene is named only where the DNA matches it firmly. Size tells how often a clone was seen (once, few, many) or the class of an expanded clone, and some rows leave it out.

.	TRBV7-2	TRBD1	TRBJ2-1	CASSLGGTGAGTKFF	TGTGCCAGCAGCTTGGGTGGGACAGGGGCTGGAACCAAGTTCTTC
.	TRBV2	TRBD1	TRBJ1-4	CASSFYRDRRF	TGTGCCAGCAGCTTTTACCGGGACAGGCGTTTT
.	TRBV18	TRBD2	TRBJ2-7	CASSPGRGDSYEQYF	TGTGCCAGCTCTCCCGGGAGGGGCGACTCCTACGAGCAGTACTTC
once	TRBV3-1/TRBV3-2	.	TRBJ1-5	CASSQGQGIRQPQHF	TGTGCCAGCAGCCAGGGTCAGGGGATAAGACAGCCCCAGCATTTT
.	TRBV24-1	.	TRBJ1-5	CATSDGGSNQPQHF	TGTGCCACCAGTGACGGCGGGAGCAATCAGCCCCAGCATTTT
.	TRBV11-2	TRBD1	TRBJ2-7	CASSSPSGTVSYEQYF	TGTGCCAGCAGCTCCCCCTCCGGGACAGTTTCCTACGAGCAGTACTTC
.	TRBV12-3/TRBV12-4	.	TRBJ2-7	CASSFSEQYF	TGTGCCAGCAGTTTCAGCGAGCAGTACTTC
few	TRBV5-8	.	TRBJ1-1	CASSLSQNTEAFF	TGTGCCAGCAGCTTGAGCCAGAACACTGAAGCTTTCTTT
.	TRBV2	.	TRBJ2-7	CASSETRDKRFF	TGTGCCAGCAGTGAAACCCGGGACAAGCGTTTCTTC
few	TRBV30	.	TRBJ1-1	CAWSVGGSNTEAFF	TGTGCCTGGAGTGTAGGAGGGTCGAACACTGAAGCTTTCTTT